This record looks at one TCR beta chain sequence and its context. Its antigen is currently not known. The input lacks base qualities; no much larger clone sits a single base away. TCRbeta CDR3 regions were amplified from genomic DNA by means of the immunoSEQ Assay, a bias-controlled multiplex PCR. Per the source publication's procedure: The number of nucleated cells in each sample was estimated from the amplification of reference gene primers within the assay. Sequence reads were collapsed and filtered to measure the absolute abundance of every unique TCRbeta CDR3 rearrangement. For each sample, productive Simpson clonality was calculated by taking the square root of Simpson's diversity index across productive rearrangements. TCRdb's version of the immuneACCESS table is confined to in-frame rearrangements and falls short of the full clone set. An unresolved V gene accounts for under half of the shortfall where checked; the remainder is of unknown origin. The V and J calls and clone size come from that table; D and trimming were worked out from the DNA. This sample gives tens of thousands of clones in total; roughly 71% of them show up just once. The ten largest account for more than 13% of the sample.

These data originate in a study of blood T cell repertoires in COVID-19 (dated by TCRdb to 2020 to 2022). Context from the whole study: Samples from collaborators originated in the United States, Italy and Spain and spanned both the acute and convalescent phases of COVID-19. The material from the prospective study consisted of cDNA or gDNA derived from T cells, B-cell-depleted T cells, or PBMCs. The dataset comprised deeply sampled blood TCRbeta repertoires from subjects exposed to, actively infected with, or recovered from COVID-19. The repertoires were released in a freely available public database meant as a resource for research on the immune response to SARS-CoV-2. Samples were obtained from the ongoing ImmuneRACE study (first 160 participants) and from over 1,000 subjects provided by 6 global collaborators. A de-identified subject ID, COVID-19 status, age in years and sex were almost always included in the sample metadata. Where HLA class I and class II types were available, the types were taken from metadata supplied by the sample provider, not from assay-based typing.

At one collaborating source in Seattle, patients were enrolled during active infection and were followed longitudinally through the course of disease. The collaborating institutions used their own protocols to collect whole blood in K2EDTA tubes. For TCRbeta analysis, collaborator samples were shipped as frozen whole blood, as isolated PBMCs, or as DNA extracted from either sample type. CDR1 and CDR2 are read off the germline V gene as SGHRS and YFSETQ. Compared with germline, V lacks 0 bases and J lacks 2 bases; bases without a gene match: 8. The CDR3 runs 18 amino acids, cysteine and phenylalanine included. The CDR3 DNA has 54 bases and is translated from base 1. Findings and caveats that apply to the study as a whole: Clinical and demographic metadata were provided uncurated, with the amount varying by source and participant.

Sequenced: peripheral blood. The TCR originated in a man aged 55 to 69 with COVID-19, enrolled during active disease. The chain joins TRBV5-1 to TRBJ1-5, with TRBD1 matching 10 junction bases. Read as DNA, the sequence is TGCGCCAGCAGCTTGGGGACAGGGGGGGATATTGGCAATCAGCCCCAGCATTTT. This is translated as CASSLGTGGDIGNQPQHF.